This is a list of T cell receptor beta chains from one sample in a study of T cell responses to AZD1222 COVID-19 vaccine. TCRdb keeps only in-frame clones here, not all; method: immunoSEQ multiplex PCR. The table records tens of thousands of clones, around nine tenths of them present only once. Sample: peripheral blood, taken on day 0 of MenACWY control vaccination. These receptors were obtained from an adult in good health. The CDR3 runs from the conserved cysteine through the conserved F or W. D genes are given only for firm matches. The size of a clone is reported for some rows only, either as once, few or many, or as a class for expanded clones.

cdr3_nt: TGTGCCAGCAGCCCGCCGGGTTCCCAGAGCTACGAGCAGTACTTC; cdr3_aa: CASSPPGSQSYEQYF; j_call: TRBJ2-7; clone_size: NA; v_call: TRBV5-4; d_call: NA
cdr3_nt: TGTGCCAGCCGAGACCGGACAGGGGGCGTCGGGGAGCTGTTTTTT; cdr3_aa: CASRDRTGGVGELFF; j_call: TRBJ2-2; clone_size: once; v_call: TRBV2; d_call: TRBD1
cdr3_nt: TGTGCCAGCAGTTTCACTAGCCCCGTTTATGAGCAGTTCTTC; cdr3_aa: CASSFTSPVYEQFF; j_call: TRBJ2-1; clone_size: NA; v_call: TRBV27; d_call: NA
cdr3_nt: TGTGCCACTATTTCCCGCGGGAATGAAAAACTGTTTTTT; cdr3_aa: CATISRGNEKLFF; j_call: TRBJ1-4; clone_size: NA; v_call: TRBV6-6; d_call: NA
cdr3_nt: TGTGCCAGCAGCGGGCTAGCGAAAGAGACCCAGTACTTC; cdr3_aa: CASSGLAKETQYF; j_call: TRBJ2-5; clone_size: NA; v_call: TRBV6-5; d_call: NA
cdr3_nt: TGTGCCAGCAGTTACCCGACATTGGCGGGAGCTGCCTACGAGCAGTACTTC; cdr3_aa: CASSYPTLAGAAYEQYF; j_call: TRBJ2-7; clone_size: NA; v_call: TRBV6-2/TRBV6-3; d_call: TRBD2
cdr3_nt: TGTGCCAGCAGCCCCCGTGCCGAATCGACCGGGGAGCTGTTTTTT; cdr3_aa: CASSPRAESTGELFF; j_call: TRBJ2-2; clone_size: few; v_call: TRBV5-6; d_call: NA
cdr3_nt: TGTGCCAGCAGTTACCCAATGGGGGTAAGGGGGGGAAACACCATATATTTT; cdr3_aa: CASSYPMGVRGGNTIYF; j_call: TRBJ1-3; clone_size: NA; v_call: TRBV27; d_call: NA
cdr3_nt: TGTGCCAGCAGCTTAAACTATGGCCCTGAAGCTTTCTTT; cdr3_aa: CASSLNYGPEAFF; j_call: TRBJ1-1; clone_size: NA; v_call: TRBV7-9; d_call: NA
cdr3_nt: TGTGCCAGCAGGGACGGGACAGGGAATGGCTACACCTTC; cdr3_aa: CASRDGTGNGYTF; j_call: TRBJ1-2; clone_size: NA; v_call: TRBV28; d_call: TRBD1
cdr3_nt: TGTGCCAGCAGCTTAGGGATCGGGTCTGGAAACACCATATATTTT; cdr3_aa: CASSLGIGSGNTIYF; j_call: TRBJ1-3; clone_size: once; v_call: TRBV11-2; d_call: NA
cdr3_nt: TGTGCCAGCGTTCCAGACTCAGATACGCAGTATTTT; cdr3_aa: CASVPDSDTQYF; j_call: TRBJ2-3; clone_size: NA; v_call: TRBV7-9; d_call: NA
cdr3_nt: TGTGCCAGCAGCGTAGAGGTTCTGAGCTCCTATAATTCACCCCTCCACTTT; cdr3_aa: CASSVEVLSSYNSPLHF; j_call: TRBJ1-6; clone_size: NA; v_call: TRBV9; d_call: NA
cdr3_nt: TGTGCCACTCAAGGATGGGGAGATCAGCCCCAGCATTTT; cdr3_aa: CATQGWGDQPQHF; j_call: TRBJ1-5; clone_size: NA; v_call: TRBV10-3; d_call: NA
cdr3_nt: TGTGCCAGTAGCCTCTTCTCACAGGGTGAGCAGTTCTTC; cdr3_aa: CASSLFSQGEQFF; j_call: TRBJ2-1; clone_size: NA; v_call: TRBV19; d_call: NA
cdr3_nt: TGTGCCAGCAGTGACTTTTTGGAGCTAACTAATGGCTACACCTTC; cdr3_aa: CASSDFLELTNGYTF; j_call: TRBJ1-2; clone_size: NA; v_call: TRBV6-4; d_call: NA
cdr3_nt: TGTGCCAGCAGTTCCCCAGGGGATCCGAACACTGAAGCTTTCTTT; cdr3_aa: CASSSPGDPNTEAFF; j_call: TRBJ1-1; clone_size: NA; v_call: TRBV28; d_call: NA
cdr3_nt: TGCGCCAGCAGTACCGGGACTGGGAACACTGAAGCTTTCTTT; cdr3_aa: CASSTGTGNTEAFF; j_call: TRBJ1-1; clone_size: NA; v_call: TRBV5-1; d_call: NA
cdr3_nt: TGTGCCAGCAGGAGCTCTGGAAACACCATATATTTT; cdr3_aa: CASRSSGNTIYF; j_call: TRBJ1-3; clone_size: NA; v_call: TRBV12-3/TRBV12-4; d_call: NA
cdr3_nt: TGTGCCAGCAGTCCTGGCCCCACGGGGTTCTTC; cdr3_aa: CASSPGPTGFF; j_call: TRBJ2-1; clone_size: NA; v_call: TRBV12-3/TRBV12-4; d_call: NA
cdr3_nt: TGTGCCAGCTCCCCAGGAGAGGGGAATCAGCCCCAGCATTTT; cdr3_aa: CASSPGEGNQPQHF; j_call: TRBJ1-5; clone_size: NA; v_call: TRBV6-5; d_call: NA
cdr3_nt: TGTGCCTGGGGGGGACTGATAAATGAAAAACTGTTTTTT; cdr3_aa: CAWGGLINEKLFF; j_call: TRBJ1-4; clone_size: NA; v_call: TRBV30; d_call: NA
cdr3_nt: TGCAGCGTAACCCTGACAAACCAAGAGACCCAGTACTTC; cdr3_aa: CSVTLTNQETQYF; j_call: TRBJ2-5; clone_size: NA; v_call: TRBV29-1; d_call: NA
cdr3_nt: TGCGCCAGCAGCTCCTCCCAGGGAGGATACGAGCAGTACTTC; cdr3_aa: CASSSSQGGYEQYF; j_call: TRBJ2-7; clone_size: NA; v_call: TRBV4-1; d_call: NA
cdr3_nt: TGTGCCAGCAGCTTGGGACTAGCGGGAGCCGGGGAGCTGTTTTTT; cdr3_aa: CASSLGLAGAGELFF; j_call: TRBJ2-2; clone_size: NA; v_call: TRBV5-4; d_call: TRBD2
cdr3_nt: TGTGCCAGCAGTTGGACCTCAGGGGGCCGTTCGAACACTGAAGCTTTCTTT; cdr3_aa: CASSWTSGGRSNTEAFF; j_call: TRBJ1-1; clone_size: NA; v_call: TRBV6-2/TRBV6-3; d_call: TRBD1